These T cell receptor beta chains were read from a single sample in a study of blood T cell repertoires in COVID-19. Assay used: immunoSEQ multiplex PCR; TCRdb lists only in-frame clones, some missing. In the table there are a few hundred thousand clones, approximately 83% of which are singletons. Sequencing used peripheral blood. The receptors derive from a woman between 65 and 79 years old with acute or convalescent COVID-19. Each CDR3 is given with its conserved first and last residue. Fields, in order: V gene, clone size, J gene, D gene, CDR3 DNA, CDR3 protein. The D gene is left open where the match is weak. Size tells how often a clone was seen (once, few, many) or the class of an expanded clone, and some rows leave it out.

>TRBV5-4|NA|TRBJ1-2|NA
TGTGCCAGCAGCTTCGCGGACAGAAGCCTGGGCTACACCTTC
CASSFADRSLGYTF
>TRBV5-1|NA|TRBJ1-1|NA
TGCGCCAGCAGCTTGGACGGGACAAGGAACACTGAAGCTTTCTTT
CASSLDGTRNTEAFF
>TRBV5-1|NA|TRBJ2-3|NA
TGCGCCAGCAGTCCCCACTCTTCTTCCACAGATACGCAGTATTTT
CASSPHSSSTDTQYF
>TRBV10-1|NA|TRBJ2-1|TRBD1
TGCGCCAGCAGTGAAGGGGGCCCGGCCCGGGAGCAGTTCTTC
CASSEGGPAREQFF
>TRBV28|once|TRBJ1-2|TRBD1
TGTGCCAGCACCAAATACCAGGGGGGCTATGGCTACACCTTC
CASTKYQGGYGYTF
>TRBV19|NA|TRBJ1-4|TRBD1
TGTGCCAGTAGTCCGCCCGGGACAGGAAGAGAAAAACTGTTTTTT
CASSPPGTGREKLFF
>TRBV4-1|NA|TRBJ2-5|NA
TGCGCCAGCAGCCGCCAGGGATTTGGAGAGACCCAGTACTTC
CASSRQGFGETQYF
>TRBV18|few|TRBJ2-1|NA
TGTGCCAGCTCACCCGGCGGGGTAAATGAGCAGTTCTTC
CASSPGGVNEQFF
>TRBV19|NA|TRBJ1-1|NA
TGTGCCAGTAGTATAGTAAGCCCTGGAGGGTACGCTTTCTTT
CASSIVSPGGYAFF
>TRBV7-2|few|TRBJ2-1|NA
TGTGCCAGCAGCTCTAGGGGCGGTTCCCAGAATGAGCAGTTCTTC
CASSSRGGSQNEQFF
>TRBV19|once|TRBJ2-7|TRBD2
TGTGCCAGTAGTATCGGGACTAGTACATACGAGCAGTACTTC
CASSIGTSTYEQYF
>TRBV9|NA|TRBJ2-1|NA
TGTGCCAGCAGCGTACTGGGGGGGGCGGGCAATGAGCAGTTCTTC
CASSVLGGAGNEQFF
>TRBV5-4|once|TRBJ2-1|TRBD2
TGTGCCAGCAGGCGGGGGAGCTCCTACAATGAGCAGTTCTTC
CASRRGSSYNEQFF
>TRBV5-1|NA|TRBJ1-5|TRBD1
TGCGCCAGCAGCCCGGACAGGGCAAGGCAGCCCCAGCATTTT
CASSPDRARQPQHF
>TRBV6-5|NA|TRBJ1-6|TRBD1
TGTGCCAGCAGAGATACAGGGGACGGTTCACCCCTCCACTTT
CASRDTGDGSPLHF
>TRBV6-6|NA|TRBJ1-4|NA
TGTGCCATCCTTCCGGGTGGTGGCGTTGAAAAACTGTTTTTT
CAILPGGGVEKLFF
>TRBV7-8|NA|TRBJ2-2|NA
TGTGCCAGCAGCTTAGCAGGAGGGTGGATCGGGGAGCTGTTTTTT
CASSLAGGWIGELFF
>TRBV25-1|NA|TRBJ1-1|NA
TGTGCCAGCAGCGAGGGGGAAAGGACCAAAGCTTTCTTT
CASSEGERTKAFF
>TRBV10-3|NA|TRBJ1-1|TRBD1
TGTGCCATCAGCGTACAGGGGGCGAAGGGGAACACTGAAGCTTTCTTT
CAISVQGAKGNTEAFF
>TRBV6-1|once|TRBJ1-3|NA
TGTGCCAGCAGTGAAGCGCGAGGGCGAAACACCATATATTTT
CASSEARGRNTIYF
>TRBV6-6|NA|TRBJ1-1|NA
TGTGCCAGCAGTTACCTAGCCGGTAACACTGAAGCTTTCTTT
CASSYLAGNTEAFF
>TRBV4-2|NA|TRBJ2-5|NA
TGTGCCAGCAGCCAAGTTCGGGAACGGGAGACCCAGTACTTC
CASSQVRERETQYF
>TRBV6-5|NA|TRBJ1-6|NA
TGTGCCAGCATGGCTAGCTCCTATAATTCACCCCTCCACTTT
CASMASSYNSPLHF
>TRBV11-2|NA|TRBJ1-1|TRBD1
TGTGCCAGCAGCTTATCTTGGCATGGGGACAGAGCTTTCTTT
CASSLSWHGDRAFF
>TRBV7-2|few|TRBJ2-7|TRBD2
TGTGCCAGCAGCTTAAGGGGACTAGTCGGCGAGCAGTACTTC
CASSLRGLVGEQYF
>TRBV12-3/TRBV12-4|NA|TRBJ2-7|NA
TGTGCCAGCAGCCGAGCCAACAGGGAACAGCAGTACTTC
CASSRANREQQYF
>TRBV30|NA|TRBJ1-1|NA
TGTGCCTGGAGTGTGAGGGCGGACACTGAAGCTTTCTTT
CAWSVRADTEAFF
>TRBV5-6|once|TRBJ2-1|TRBD2
TGTGCCAGCAGCTTCCGGGGGACTAGCGGCAATGAGCAGTTCTTC
CASSFRGTSGNEQFF
>TRBV5-1|NA|TRBJ2-3|TRBD1
TGCGCCAGCAGCTTGGGGGGGACAGGCTTCACAGATACGCAGTATTTT
CASSLGGTGFTDTQYF
>TRBV27|NA|TRBJ2-1|NA
TGTGCCAGCAGTTTGGCCCCTGTCGGCGGTGAGCAGTTCTTC
CASSLAPVGGEQFF
>TRBV19|NA|TRBJ1-1|TRBD1
TGTGCCAGTAAATACCGGACAGGCACAGAAGCTTTCTTT
CASKYRTGTEAFF
>TRBV10-3|few|TRBJ1-1|NA
TGTGCCATCAGTGAGGGACACCGGAACACTGAAGCTTTCTTT
CAISEGHRNTEAFF
>TRBV7-2|once|TRBJ2-1|TRBD2
TGTGCCAGCAGCTTAGCCGGCGGGGGGGCTACCTACAATGAGCAGTTCTTC
CASSLAGGGATYNEQFF
>TRBV2|NA|TRBJ1-5|NA
TGTGCCAGCAGTACGACAGTTCAAGGGCAGCCCCAGCATTTT
CASSTTVQGQPQHF
>TRBV4-1|NA|TRBJ1-4|TRBD1
TGCGCCAGCAGGGGACAGGGGCTGACTAATGAAAAACTGTTTTTT
CASRGQGLTNEKLFF
>TRBV2|once|TRBJ1-5|NA
TGTGCCAGCAGTGAGGGGCTCCGCAATCAGCCCCAGCATTTT
CASSEGLRNQPQHF
>TRBV7-3|once|TRBJ2-3|TRBD1
TGTGCCAGCAGCTGGGACAGAGCAGATACGCAGTATTTT
CASSWDRADTQYF
>TRBV30|few|TRBJ2-1|NA
TGTGCCTGGAGCCGGGGGGCGGACAATGAGCAGTTCTTC
CAWSRGADNEQFF
>TRBV5-5|few|TRBJ1-2|TRBD1
TGTGCCAGCAGCTTGACAGGGGGAAAGGGCTACACCTTC
CASSLTGGKGYTF
>TRBV6-6|NA|TRBJ1-3|NA
TGTGCCAGCAGTTATCCTACTAGCAAGTCTGGAAACACCATATATTTT
CASSYPTSKSGNTIYF
>TRBV2|NA|TRBJ1-1|TRBD1
TGTGCCAGCAGCTCAGGACAGGGGCACACTGAAGCTTTCTTT
CASSSGQGHTEAFF
>TRBV5-4|once|TRBJ2-5|NA
TGTGCCAGCAGCACCCGGGACTCCCTGACCGGGGGGTACTTC
CASSTRDSLTGGYF
>TRBV27|NA|TRBJ2-3|TRBD2
TGTGCCAGCAGTTTAATGGCGGGGGTCCCTGATACGCAGTATTTT
CASSLMAGVPDTQYF